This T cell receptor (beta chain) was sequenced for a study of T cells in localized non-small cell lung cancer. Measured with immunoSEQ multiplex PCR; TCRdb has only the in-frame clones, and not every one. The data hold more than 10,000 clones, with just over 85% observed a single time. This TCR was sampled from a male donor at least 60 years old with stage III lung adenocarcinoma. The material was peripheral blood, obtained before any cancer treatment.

The CDR3 DNA reads TGTGCCAGCAGCAAGCGGACGCGGGGGGCAGATACGCAGTATTTT. This gives the protein CASSKRTRGADTQYF. The genes are TRBV7-2 and TRBJ2-3, with TRBD2 matching over 8 bases. CDR3 size: 15 residues. V was clipped by 5 bases and J by 4 bases; unmatched bases: 8. Germline CDR1 is SGHTA and CDR2 is FQGNSA.